This section outlines one T cell receptor beta chain sequence together with its context. The data stem from a study of blood T cell repertoires in COVID-19. V gave up 1 base and J gave up 2 bases, with 14 bases separating them. Germline lookup yields CDR1 LGHDT and CDR2 YNNKEL (reference sequence). The CDR3 is 16 amino acids. Sequencing was performed with immunoSEQ multiplex PCR; in TCRdb, only in-frame clones are kept and a portion is missing. The table lists hundreds of thousands of clones, 80% to 90% of them singletons. The receptor comes from a woman between 25 and 40 years old with active or convalescent COVID-19. The chain recombines TRBV3-1 (or the pseudogene TRBV3-2) with TRBJ2-5; D is ambiguous. Sequences were obtained from peripheral blood. The DNA for the CDR3 is TGTGCCAGCAGCCAAGGAGGAATTGGTCCGCAAGAGACCCAGTACTTC. Translated, it gives CASSQGGIGPQETQYF.